This TCR beta chain derives from a study of T cell responses to AZD1222 COVID-19 vaccine. Findings and caveats of the study: Spike-specific TCR breadth rose after two AZD1222 doses, and depth rose as well. Repertoires were obtained only post-peak T cell response.

Concerning this clone itself: The antigen is unknown.

The CDR3 has 16 residues. The germline CDR1 and CDR2 sequences are PRHDT and FYEKMQ (reference sequence). The V end lost 4 bases, the J end lost 6 bases, and 19 bases lay between the germline ends. The assay was immunoSEQ multiplex PCR, and TCRdb's table has in-frame clones only and misses some. The sample has about 120,000 clones, approximately 90% seen once. The sequence was obtained from an adult who received the AZD1222 COVID-19 vaccine. The gene calls are TRBV13 and TRBJ2-1; tentatively, D is TRBD1 or TRBD2 (6 bases each). Material: peripheral blood, obtained 28 days after the second AZD1222 dose. The CDR3 nucleotides read TGTGCCAGCAGCTCTGGGGGGCCCATCCACAGCAATGAGCAGTTCTTC. Translation gives CASSSGGPIHSNEQFF.